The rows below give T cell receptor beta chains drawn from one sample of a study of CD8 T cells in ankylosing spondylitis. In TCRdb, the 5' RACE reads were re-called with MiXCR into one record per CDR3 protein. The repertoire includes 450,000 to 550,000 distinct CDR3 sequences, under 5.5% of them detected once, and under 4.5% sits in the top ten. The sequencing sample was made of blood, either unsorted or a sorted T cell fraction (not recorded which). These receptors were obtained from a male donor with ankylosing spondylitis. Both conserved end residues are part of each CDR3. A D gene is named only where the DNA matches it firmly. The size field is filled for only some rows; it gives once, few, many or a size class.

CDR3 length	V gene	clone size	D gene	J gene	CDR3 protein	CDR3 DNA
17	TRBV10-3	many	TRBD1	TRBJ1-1	CAISDGGGQGMDTEAFF	TGTGCCATCAGTGATGGGGGGGGACAGGGGATGGACACTGAAGCTTTCTTT
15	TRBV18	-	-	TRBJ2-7	CASSPSDIGIDEQYF	TGTGCCAGCTCACCAAGTGATATCGGGATCGACGAGCAGTACTTC
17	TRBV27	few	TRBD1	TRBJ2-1	CATPPLDREVAQVEQFF	TGTGCCACCCCGCCCCTGGACAGGGAGGTGGCACAAGTTGAGCAGTTCTTC
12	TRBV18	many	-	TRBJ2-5	CASSPPGGTQYF	TGTGCCAGCTCACCACCGGGGGGGACCCAGTACTTC
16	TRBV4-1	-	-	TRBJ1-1	CASSHSLTGLRAEAFF	TGCGCCAGCAGCCACTCACTGACAGGCCTTAGGGCTGAAGCTTTCTTT
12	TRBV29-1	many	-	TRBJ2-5	CSVGLAKETQYF	TGCAGCGTTGGGCTAGCCAAAGAGACCCAGTACTTC
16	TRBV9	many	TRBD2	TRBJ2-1	CASSVGSSGNYNEQFF	TGTGCCAGCAGCGTAGGCTCTAGCGGGAACTACAATGAGCAGTTCTTC
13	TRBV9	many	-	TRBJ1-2	CASSRTLFYGYTF	TGTGCCAGCAGCCGGACCCTATTCTATGGCTACACCTTC
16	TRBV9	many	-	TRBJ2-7	CASSPPPVDGSYEQYF	TGTGCCAGCAGCCCCCCTCCGGTCGACGGGTCCTACGAGCAGTACTTC
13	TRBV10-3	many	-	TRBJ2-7	CAISGRVAYEQYF	TGTGCCATCAGTGGCAGGGTGGCCTACGAGCAGTACTTC
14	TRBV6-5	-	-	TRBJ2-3	CASSYAQDTDTQYF	TGTGCCAGCAGTTACGCCCAGGACACAGATACGCAGTATTTT
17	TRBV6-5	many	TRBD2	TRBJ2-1	CASSSLPTSGSIDEQFF	TGTGCCAGCAGTTCCCTCCCGACTAGCGGGAGTATCGATGAGCAGTTCTTC
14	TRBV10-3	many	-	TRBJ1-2	CAISESRELLGYTF	TGTGCCATCAGTGAGTCCCGGGAACTGCTTGGCTACACCTTC
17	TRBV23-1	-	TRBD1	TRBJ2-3	CASSQLGTTGVADTQYF	TGCGCCAGCAGTCAATTAGGGACGACAGGGGTGGCAGATACGCAGTATTTT
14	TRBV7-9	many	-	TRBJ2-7	CASSLRWGTYEQYF	TGTGCCAGCAGCTTAAGGTGGGGTACCTACGAGCAGTACTTC
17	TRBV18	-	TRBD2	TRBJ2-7	CASSGSQGSGDSYEQYF	TGTGCCAGCTCGGGCTCCCAGGGTAGCGGGGACTCCTACGAGCAGTACTTC
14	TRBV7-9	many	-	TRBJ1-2	CASSWGEKGYGYTF	TGTGCCAGCAGCTGGGGGGAGAAGGGCTATGGCTACACCTTC
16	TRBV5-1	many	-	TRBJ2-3	CASSLVQPTSTDTQYF	TGCGCCAGCAGCTTGGTACAGCCTACCAGCACAGATACGCAGTATTTT
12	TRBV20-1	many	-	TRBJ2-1	CSATTGATEQFF	TGCAGTGCTACCACGGGAGCGACTGAGCAGTTCTTC
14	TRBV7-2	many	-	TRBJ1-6	CASSASYRDSPLHF	TGTGCCAGCAGCGCGTCCTACAGGGATTCACCCCTCCACTTT
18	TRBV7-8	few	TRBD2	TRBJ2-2	CASSLDVLAAANTGELFF	TGTGCCAGCAGCTTAGACGTACTAGCGGCAGCGAACACCGGGGAGCTGTTTTTT
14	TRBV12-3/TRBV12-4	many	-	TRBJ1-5	CASSQSSGTTREHF	TGTGCCAGCAGTCAGTCCTCCGGGACAACCAGAGAGCATTTT
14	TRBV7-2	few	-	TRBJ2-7	CASSLVGTTGEQYF	TGTGCCAGCAGCTTAGTCGGGACGACGGGGGAGCAGTACTTC
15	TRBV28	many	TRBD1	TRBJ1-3	CASSRQGQGGNTIYF	TGTGCCAGCAGCCGACAGGGTCAAGGGGGAAACACCATATATTTT
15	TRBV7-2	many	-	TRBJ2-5	CASSLFLPLGETQYF	TGTGCCAGCAGCTTATTTCTCCCGCTAGGGGAGACCCAGTACTTC
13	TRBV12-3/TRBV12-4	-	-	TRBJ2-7	CASSIRAGYEQYF	TGTGCCAGCAGTATCAGGGCGGGCTACGAGCAGTACTTC
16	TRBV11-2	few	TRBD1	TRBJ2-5	CASSPVRGTEQETQYF	TGTGCCAGCAGCCCCGTAAGAGGGACAGAACAAGAGACCCAGTACTTC
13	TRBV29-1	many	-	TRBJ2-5	CSFQDGRQETQYF	TGCAGCTTCCAGGACGGTCGCCAAGAGACCCAGTACTTC
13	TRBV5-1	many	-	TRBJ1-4	CASSEGTNEKLFF	TGCGCCAGCAGCGAGGGCACTAATGAAAAACTGTTTTTT
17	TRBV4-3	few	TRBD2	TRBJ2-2	CASSRTPSGGMSGELFF	TGCGCCAGCAGCCGGACACCTAGCGGGGGCATGTCCGGGGAGCTGTTTTTT
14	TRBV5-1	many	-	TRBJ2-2	CASSLDRNTGELFF	TGCGCCAGCAGCTTGGACAGAAACACCGGGGAGCTGTTTTTT